This T cell receptor (beta chain) stems from a study of cytotoxic CD8 clonotypes in ibrutinib-treated CLL. Study conclusions and caveats: There were differences in sampling times between sustained-remission and progressing patients.

Here immunoSEQ multiplex PCR was the method, and the copy in TCRdb shows in-frame clones only, minus some. The table lists approximately 67,000 clones, around 84% of them singletons. CDR3 length equals 11 residues. V dropped 4 bases and J dropped 8 bases, with 5 bases sitting between them. From germline, CDR1 is KGHSH and CDR2 LQKENI. In regard to this clone: Antigen: not known.

This receptor was taken from a human donor with chronic lymphocytic leukemia. V usage is TRBV18 and J usage is TRBJ2-2, with D unresolved. The specimen comprised PBMCs, sampled at disease progression, from a patient treated with ibrutinib. The CDR3 reads CASSQGGELFF. The CDR3 region has the DNA TGTGCCAGCTCACAAGGAGGGGAGCTGTTTTTT. Together with reference TRBV18 and TRBJ2-2, the CDR3 gives the full variable domain: NAGVMQNPRHLVRRRGQEARLRCSPMKGHSHVYWYRQLPEEGLKFMVYLQKENIIDESGMPKERFSAEFPKEGPSILRIQQVVRGDSAAYFCASSQGGELFFGEGSRLTVL.